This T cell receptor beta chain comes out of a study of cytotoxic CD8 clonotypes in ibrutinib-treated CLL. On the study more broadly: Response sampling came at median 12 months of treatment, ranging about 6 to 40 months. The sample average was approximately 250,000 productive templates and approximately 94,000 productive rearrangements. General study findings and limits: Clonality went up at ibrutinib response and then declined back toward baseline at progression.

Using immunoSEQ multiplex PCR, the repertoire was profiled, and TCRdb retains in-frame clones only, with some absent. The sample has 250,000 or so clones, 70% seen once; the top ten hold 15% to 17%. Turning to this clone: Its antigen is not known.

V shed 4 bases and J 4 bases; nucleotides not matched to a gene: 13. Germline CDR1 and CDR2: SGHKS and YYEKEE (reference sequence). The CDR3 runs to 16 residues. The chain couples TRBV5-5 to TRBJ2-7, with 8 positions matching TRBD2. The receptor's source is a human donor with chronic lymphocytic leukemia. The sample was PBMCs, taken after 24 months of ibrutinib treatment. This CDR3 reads CASSLGFSGITYEQYF. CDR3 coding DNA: TGTGCCAGCAGCCTCGGCTTTAGCGGGATAACTTACGAGCAGTACTTC.